The rows below give T cell receptor beta chains drawn from one sample of a study of T cell responses to AZD1222 COVID-19 vaccine. The assay was immunoSEQ multiplex PCR, and TCRdb's table has in-frame clones only and misses some. The sample has roughly 180,000 clones; approximately 91% are singletons. The starting material was peripheral blood, obtained on day 0 of AZD1222 vaccination. Every receptor here comes from an adult in good health. Both conserved end residues are part of each CDR3. A D gene is named only where the DNA matches it firmly. Rows give clone size only sometimes, using once, few, many, or a class for an expanded clone.

abundance: -; v_gene: TRBV30; d_gene: -; j_gene: TRBJ2-5; CDR3aa: CAWDIEETQYF; CDR3nt: TGTGCCTGGGATATCGAGGAGACCCAGTACTTC
abundance: -; v_gene: TRBV19; d_gene: TRBD1; j_gene: TRBJ2-7; CDR3aa: CASSIGSSGQGDEQYF; CDR3nt: TGTGCCAGTAGTATCGGCTCCTCGGGACAGGGAGACGAGCAGTACTTC
abundance: once; v_gene: TRBV7-8; d_gene: -; j_gene: TRBJ1-6; CDR3aa: CASSLAWEPNSPLHF; CDR3nt: TGTGCCAGCAGCTTAGCGTGGGAGCCGAATTCACCCCTCCACTTT
abundance: -; v_gene: TRBV6-5; d_gene: -; j_gene: TRBJ1-1; CDR3aa: CASSYVGRTEAFF; CDR3nt: TGTGCCAGCAGTTACGTCGGGCGCACTGAAGCTTTCTTT
abundance: -; v_gene: TRBV4-3; d_gene: -; j_gene: TRBJ1-1; CDR3aa: CASSQKRGGTEAFF; CDR3nt: TGCGCCAGCAGCCAAAAAAGAGGGGGAACTGAAGCTTTCTTT
abundance: -; v_gene: TRBV4-1; d_gene: -; j_gene: TRBJ1-3; CDR3aa: CASSPEDSNFGNTIYF; CDR3nt: TGCGCCAGCAGCCCCGAGGACAGCAACTTTGGAAACACCATATATTTT
abundance: -; v_gene: TRBV4-1; d_gene: TRBD1; j_gene: TRBJ1-1; CDR3aa: CASSQDPNRGVNTEAFF; CDR3nt: TGCGCCAGCAGCCAAGATCCAAACAGGGGAGTGAACACTGAAGCTTTCTTT
abundance: -; v_gene: TRBV30; d_gene: -; j_gene: TRBJ1-2; CDR3aa: CAWNWATYGYTF; CDR3nt: TGTGCCTGGAATTGGGCAACCTATGGCTACACCTTC
abundance: -; v_gene: TRBV19; d_gene: TRBD2; j_gene: TRBJ2-1; CDR3aa: CASSIAGGPYNEQFF; CDR3nt: TGTGCCAGTAGTATAGCGGGAGGACCTTACAATGAGCAGTTCTTC
abundance: -; v_gene: TRBV30; d_gene: -; j_gene: TRBJ1-5; CDR3aa: CAWSPSRYQPQHF; CDR3nt: TGTGCCTGGAGTCCCTCACGGTATCAGCCCCAGCATTTT
abundance: once; v_gene: TRBV6-5; d_gene: -; j_gene: TRBJ1-2; CDR3aa: CASRLNRLRSYTF; CDR3nt: TGTGCCAGCAGGTTAAACAGGTTAAGGAGCTACACCTTC
abundance: -; v_gene: TRBV5-1; d_gene: -; j_gene: TRBJ2-2; CDR3aa: CASSLGTGARELFF; CDR3nt: TGCGCCAGCAGCTTGGGTACGGGGGCCCGGGAGCTGTTTTTT
abundance: -; v_gene: TRBV4-1; d_gene: TRBD2; j_gene: TRBJ2-7; CDR3aa: CASSQVTSGDYEQYF; CDR3nt: TGCGCCAGCAGCCAAGTCACTAGCGGGGATTACGAGCAGTACTTC
abundance: -; v_gene: TRBV18; d_gene: -; j_gene: TRBJ2-5; CDR3aa: CASSLNSGEGETQYF; CDR3nt: TGTGCCAGCTCACTAAACTCCGGCGAGGGAGAGACCCAGTACTTC
abundance: -; v_gene: TRBV27; d_gene: -; j_gene: TRBJ2-5; CDR3aa: CASSLNPAPRETQYF; CDR3nt: TGTGCCAGCAGTTTAAATCCGGCTCCCCGGGAGACCCAGTACTTC
abundance: -; v_gene: TRBV5-4; d_gene: -; j_gene: TRBJ1-1; CDR3aa: CASSLGGRSEAFF; CDR3nt: TGTGCCAGCAGCTTGGGAGGGCGAAGTGAAGCTTTCTTT
abundance: -; v_gene: TRBV6-5; d_gene: TRBD1; j_gene: TRBJ1-1; CDR3aa: CASSAGGSTEAFF; CDR3nt: TGTGCCAGCAGCGCAGGGGGTTCTACTGAAGCTTTCTTT
abundance: -; v_gene: TRBV2; d_gene: -; j_gene: TRBJ1-6; CDR3aa: CASSDTIGDSPLHF; CDR3nt: TGTGCCAGCAGTGATACAATAGGGGATTCACCCCTCCACTTT
abundance: -; v_gene: TRBV29-1; d_gene: TRBD2; j_gene: TRBJ2-1; CDR3aa: CSVVLAGAEQFF; CDR3nt: TGCAGCGTGGTTCTAGCGGGGGCCGAGCAGTTCTTC
abundance: once; v_gene: TRBV6-2/TRBV6-3; d_gene: -; j_gene: TRBJ2-5; CDR3aa: CASSPAGFEETQYF; CDR3nt: TGTGCCAGCAGTCCGGCAGGGTTTGAAGAGACCCAGTACTTC
abundance: -; v_gene: TRBV3-1/TRBV3-2; d_gene: -; j_gene: TRBJ1-1; CDR3aa: CASSQTRQVQNTEAFF; CDR3nt: TGTGCCAGCAGCCAAACACGACAGGTTCAAAACACTGAAGCTTTCTTT
abundance: -; v_gene: TRBV11-2; d_gene: -; j_gene: TRBJ2-2; CDR3aa: CASSHRTANTGELFF; CDR3nt: TGTGCCAGCAGCCATAGGACAGCGAACACCGGGGAGCTGTTTTTT
abundance: -; v_gene: TRBV19; d_gene: -; j_gene: TRBJ2-5; CDR3aa: CASSPQDGSETQYF; CDR3nt: TGTGCCAGTAGTCCGCAGGACGGGTCTGAGACCCAGTACTTC
abundance: -; v_gene: TRBV28; d_gene: -; j_gene: TRBJ1-5; CDR3aa: CASSFAWVRLGNQPQHF; CDR3nt: TGTGCCAGCAGTTTTGCGTGGGTTCGACTTGGCAATCAGCCCCAGCATTTT
abundance: -; v_gene: TRBV29-1; d_gene: -; j_gene: TRBJ2-7; CDR3aa: CSVEDSPLYEQYF; CDR3nt: TGCAGCGTTGAAGATTCACCCCTCTACGAGCAGTACTTC
abundance: -; v_gene: TRBV28; d_gene: TRBD1; j_gene: TRBJ2-7; CDR3aa: CASTGTGKSYEQYF; CDR3nt: TGTGCCAGCACGGGGACAGGGAAATCCTACGAGCAGTACTTC